This is a list of T cell receptor beta chains from one sample in a study of cytotoxic CD8 clonotypes in ibrutinib-treated CLL. Measured with immunoSEQ multiplex PCR; TCRdb has only the in-frame clones, and not every one. Of about 21,000 clones listed, 74% are singletons. The sample in question was PBMCs, obtained before ibrutinib treatment. These receptors were collected from a human donor with chronic lymphocytic leukemia. CDR3s include the opening cysteine and the closing phenylalanine or tryptophan. A D gene is named only where the DNA matches it firmly. Clone size is shown for a subset of rows, as once, few, many or a class of expanded clone.

>few|TRBD2|TRBJ2-7|TRBV7-3
TGTGCCAGCAGCTTAAACGGGGGGACTGCCTACGAGCAGTACTTC
CASSLNGGTAYEQYF
>-|TRBD1|TRBJ2-3|TRBV5-1
TGCGCCAGCAGCTCCGGGACAGCTGTAGATACGCAGTATTTT
CASSSGTAVDTQYF
>-|-|TRBJ2-7|TRBV5-1
TGCGCCAGCAGCTTGGATGGAGGTTCTTACGAGCAGTACTTC
CASSLDGGSYEQYF
>-|-|TRBJ2-1|TRBV5-1
TGCGCCAGCAGCTCATCAACAGGGTCGGGGACCTACAATGAGCAGTTCTTC
CASSSSTGSGTYNEQFF
>-|-|TRBJ1-4|TRBV7-7
TGTGCCAGCATCGGGGGAAACTTGGGTCTTAATGAAAAACTGTTTTTT
CASIGGNLGLNEKLFF
>-|TRBD2|TRBJ2-7|TRBV27
TGTGCCAGCAGTCCACTATTAGCGGGAGGGTCCCCGGACGAGCAGTACTTC
CASSPLLAGGSPDEQYF
>-|TRBD2|TRBJ2-2|TRBV11-3
TGTGCCAGCAGCCAGGGAGGGAGCCGGAACACCGGGGAGCTGTTTTTT
CASSQGGSRNTGELFF
>-|-|TRBJ2-5|TRBV9
TGTGCCAGCAGCGTAGATCCCAGTAGGGGGACCCAGTACTTC
CASSVDPSRGTQYF
>once|-|TRBJ2-5|TRBV5-4
TGTGCCAGCACCCTAACGGGACCCGAGAAGACCCAGTACTTC
CASTLTGPEKTQYF
>-|TRBD2|TRBJ2-1|TRBV4-3
TGCGCCAGCAGCCAAGAATGGAGACTAGCGTCGAATGAGCAGTTCTTC
CASSQEWRLASNEQFF
>-|-|TRBJ2-5|TRBV5-1
TGCGCCAGCAGCTTGGCCCAAGGGAGAGAGACCCAGTACTTC
CASSLAQGRETQYF
>-|TRBD1|TRBJ2-5|TRBV18
TGTGCCAGCTCACCGGACAGGGGGCAAGAGACCCAGTACTTC
CASSPDRGQETQYF
>few|TRBD2|TRBJ2-7|TRBV10-3
TGTGCCATCAGAGCGGGAGGGCCGTACGAGCAGTACTTC
CAIRAGGPYEQYF
>few|TRBD2|TRBJ2-3|TRBV10-2
TGCGCCAGCAGTGACGTAACTAGCGGGGGCACAGATACGCAGTATTTT
CASSDVTSGGTDTQYF
>-|TRBD1|TRBJ2-7|TRBV29-1
TGCAGCGTGACAGGACAGGGAGTTACCTACGAGCAGTACTTC
CSVTGQGVTYEQYF
>-|TRBD2|TRBJ2-2|TRBV27
TGTGCCAGCAGACTAGCGGGAGGTAACACCGGGGAGCTGTTTTTT
CASRLAGGNTGELFF
>-|-|TRBJ2-5|TRBV30
TGTGCCTGGAAAGCTTACCAAGAGACCCAGTACTTC
CAWKAYQETQYF
>-|-|TRBJ2-7|TRBV18
TGTGCCAGCTCACCACGGTACGAGCAGTACTTC
CASSPRYEQYF
>-|TRBD1|TRBJ2-5|TRBV5-1
TGCGCCAGCAGCTTGGCAGGGGGCTTCATGGCGGAGACCCAGTACTTC
CASSLAGGFMAETQYF
>-|-|TRBJ2-7|TRBV6-5
TGTGCCAGCAGTTACTCTTCGGTCGCCAGCGAGCAGTACTTC
CASSYSSVASEQYF
>-|-|TRBJ2-7|TRBV28
TGTGCCTCCCTGGACCGCTACGAGCAGTACTTC
CASLDRYEQYF
>-|-|TRBJ1-2|TRBV29-1
TGCAGCGCGAAACAGGGCTCGTATGGCTACACCTTC
CSAKQGSYGYTF
>-|-|TRBJ2-7|TRBV6-1
TGTGCCAGCAGTGATTTCTCCTACGAGCAGTACTTC
CASSDFSYEQYF
>-|TRBD1|TRBJ1-1|TRBV19
TGTGCCAGTAGTGCGCCAGGGGGCGCGAACACTGAAGCTTTCTTT
CASSAPGGANTEAFF
>-|-|TRBJ1-5|TRBV19
TGTGCCAGTAGTATATTGGGGCAGGGAGGGCAGCCCCAGCATTTT
CASSILGQGGQPQHF
>-|-|TRBJ2-1|TRBV18
TGTGCCAGCTCACCACCGTTTACTGGTCGTGAGCAGTTCTTC
CASSPPFTGREQFF
>-|-|TRBJ2-7|TRBV11-2
TGTGCCAGCAGCTCGACCCACTCCTACGAGCAGTACTTC
CASSSTHSYEQYF
>-|-|TRBJ2-1|TRBV10-1
TGTGCCATCGGGGGCGATGAGCAGTTCTTC
CAIGGDEQFF
>-|TRBD2|TRBJ2-7|TRBV28
TGTGCCAGCGCTCCGGGGGGAACCTCCTACGAGCAGTACTTC
CASAPGGTSYEQYF
>few|TRBD2|TRBJ2-1|TRBV30
TGTGCCTGGAGTAGATTGTGGGCGGGAGGAAGCAATGAGCAGTTCTTC
CAWSRLWAGGSNEQFF
>once|-|TRBJ1-4|TRBV7-9
TGTGCCAGCAGCTTAGGGGGGATCAATGAAAAACTGTTTTTT
CASSLGGINEKLFF
>-|TRBD2|TRBJ2-5|TRBV5-1
TGCGCCAGCAGCTCGGGACTAGCGGGAGGTCAAGAGACCCAGTACTTC
CASSSGLAGGQETQYF
>-|-|TRBJ2-7|TRBV29-1
TGCAGCGTTCTGGAGGAGAAGCAGTACTTC
CSVLEEKQYF
>-|TRBD2|TRBJ2-3|TRBV11-2
TGTGCCAGCAGCTTAGTCGCTAGCGGGATAAAACAGATCACAGATACGCAGTATTTT
CASSLVASGIKQITDTQYF
>-|TRBD2|TRBJ2-3|TRBV5-1
TGCGCCAGCAGCTTAGGCGGCGGGAGCAGCACAGATACGCAGTATTTT
CASSLGGGSSTDTQYF
>-|-|TRBJ2-1|TRBV2
TGTGCCAGCTTTAGGCGCGACAACACCTACAATGAGCAGTTCTTC
CASFRRDNTYNEQFF
>few|-|TRBJ2-1|TRBV6-6
TGTGCCAGCAGATCCCTCAAGGGGCTCTCCTACAATGAGCAGTTCTTC
CASRSLKGLSYNEQFF
>-|-|TRBJ2-1|TRBV29-1
TGCAGCGTTGTAGAGCTACTCTCCTACAATGAGCAGTTCTTC
CSVVELLSYNEQFF
>-|TRBD2|TRBJ2-7|TRBV19
TGTGCCAAAAGGTATCCGGGACTAGCGTTCTCCTACGAGCAGTACTTC
CAKRYPGLAFSYEQYF
>-|-|TRBJ1-4|TRBV6-1
TGTGCCAGCAGTGAACAGGAACTGAGTGAAAAACTGTTTTTT
CASSEQELSEKLFF
>once|-|TRBJ1-2|TRBV6-1
TGTGCCAGCAGAGCTAGGGCGGCGAGCTATGGCTACACCTTC
CASRARAASYGYTF
>-|TRBD1|TRBJ2-1|TRBV4-1
TGCGCCAGCAGCCAAGATAAAAGGGGGCTGATCTACAATGAGCAGTTCTTC
CASSQDKRGLIYNEQFF
>once|TRBD2|TRBJ2-5|TRBV11-1
TGTGCCAGCAGTGGGATGGGATTGGGACTACCAACACAAGAGACCCAGTACTTC
CASSGMGLGLPTQETQYF
>-|-|TRBJ1-1|TRBV2
TGTGCCACCGGAACCGGGCCGGTGGGGTTCACTGAAGCTTTCTTT
CATGTGPVGFTEAFF
>once|TRBD1|TRBJ1-1|TRBV2
TGTGCCACCATAAAGGACAGGGGGGACACTGAAGCTTTCTTT
CATIKDRGDTEAFF
>-|-|TRBJ2-4|TRBV28
TGTGCCAGCAGTTTGCGGGATGACACGCTAGCCAAAAACATTCAGTACTTC
CASSLRDDTLAKNIQYF
>-|-|TRBJ1-2|TRBV18
TGTGCCAGCTCGAACAAGGGCTCCGACTATGGCTACACCTTC
CASSNKGSDYGYTF
>medium-sized|TRBD2|TRBJ2-1|TRBV6-1
TGTGCCAGCAGCCAAAGCGGGACCAGCAATGAGCAGTTCTTC
CASSQSGTSNEQFF
>-|TRBD2|TRBJ2-5|TRBV4-1
TGCGCCAGCAGCTTCAGGTTTGGGGGGGGAGAGACCCAGTACTTC
CASSFRFGGGETQYF
>-|-|TRBJ1-5|TRBV18
TGTGCCAGCTCACTTCAGCGTGGAATCAATCAGCCCCAGCATTTT
CASSLQRGINQPQHF
>few|-|TRBJ1-2|TRBV7-2
TGTGCCAGCAGCTTAGGAGGGGAACAGGGCTATGGCTACACCTTC
CASSLGGEQGYGYTF
>-|-|TRBJ2-7|TRBV7-6
TGTGCCAGCAGCTTATTGGGCCAGGGTGGGGTTGAGCAGTACTTC
CASSLLGQGGVEQYF
>-|-|TRBJ2-5|TRBV11-2
TGTGCCAGCAGCTTATTTGGGGGGCTAGAGACCCAGTACTTC
CASSLFGGLETQYF
>-|-|TRBJ2-5|TRBV10-3
TGTGCCATCAGTGAGGGAATGACCGGGACCCCTGGGTGGACCCAGTACTTC
CAISEGMTGTPGWTQYF
>-|TRBD2|TRBJ2-3|TRBV28
TGTGCCAGCAGTTTCCCGGAAGCGGGAGGAACAGATACGCAGTATTTT
CASSFPEAGGTDTQYF
>-|-|TRBJ1-2|TRBV6-6
TGTGCCAGCAGTTACTCTACAGGGAACTATGGCTACACCTTC
CASSYSTGNYGYTF
>-|-|TRBJ2-7|TRBV5-5
TGTGCCAGCAGCTTAGCACGTGTGTCCATGTACGAGCAGTACTTC
CASSLARVSMYEQYF
>-|-|TRBJ2-5|TRBV7-9
TGTGCCAGCACCATAGGGGTCCAAGAGACCCAGTACTTC
CASTIGVQETQYF
>-|TRBD1|TRBJ1-1|TRBV5-4
TGTGCCAGCAGCCGGGGACAGTTACTCACTGAAGCTTTCTTT
CASSRGQLLTEAFF
>-|-|TRBJ2-7|TRBV5-4
TGTGCCAGCAGCTTGAAGGCGGGAAACGAGCAGTACTTC
CASSLKAGNEQYF